Listed below are T cell receptor beta chains from one sample, sequenced in a study of CD8 T cells in Susac syndrome. TCRdb recomputed calls from the immunoSEQ multiplex PCR reads with MiXCR, one row per CDR3 protein. The sample yields 150,000 to 200,000 distinct CDR3 sequences, about 95% seen once. The material sequenced was CD4+ T cells from PBMCs. These receptor sequences come from a human donor in good health. CDR3s include the opening cysteine and the closing phenylalanine or tryptophan. The D gene is left open where the match is weak. Where a row states a size, it is once, few, many or the class of an expanded clone; other rows omit it.

>TRBJ1-1|TRBV29-1|NA|TRBD1
CSSGQVNEAFF
TGCAGCTCGGGACAGGTGAATGAAGCTTTCTTT
>TRBJ2-5|TRBV15|NA|NA
CATRGSSETQYF
TGTGCCACCCGGGGTAGCTCAGAGACCCAGTACTTC
>TRBJ2-1|TRBV30|NA|NA
CAWTRYNEQFF
TGTGCCTGGACAAGATACAATGAGCAGTTCTTC
>TRBJ2-7|TRBV5-1|once|NA
CARVGYEQYF
TGCGCCAGGGTGGGCTACGAGCAGTACTTC
>TRBJ2-7|TRBV7-2|NA|TRBD2
CASSLGLADYYEQYF
TGTGCCAGCAGCCTTGGACTAGCGGATTACTACGAGCAGTACTTC
>TRBJ2-7|TRBV3-1|NA|NA
CASSPGPPYEQYF
TGTGCCAGCAGCCCTGGACCTCCCTACGAGCAGTACTTC
>TRBJ2-7|TRBV18|NA|TRBD2
CASSPTSGQNYEQYF
TGTGCCAGCTCACCGACTAGCGGGCAAAACTACGAGCAGTACTTC
>TRBJ2-5|TRBV29-1|NA|TRBD2
CSANSGRARETQYF
TGCAGCGCTAATAGCGGGAGGGCCAGGGAGACCCAGTACTTC
>TRBJ1-1|TRBV29-1|NA|NA
CSVGYRNTEAFF
TGCAGCGTTGGTTACAGGAACACTGAAGCTTTCTTT
>TRBJ2-7|TRBV27|NA|TRBD1
CASSLSMIPGQGNEQYF
TGTGCCAGCAGTTTATCGATGATACCGGGACAGGGGAACGAGCAGTACTTC
>TRBJ1-4|TRBV30|NA|TRBD1
CAWSGGSNEKLFF
TGTGCCTGGTCAGGGGGGTCTAATGAAAAACTGTTTTTT